This entry is about one T cell receptor (beta chain). Its cognate antigen is unknown. The data were taken from a study of Graves' ophthalmopathy and Graves' hyperthyroidism. Broader study findings: The majority of expanded thyroid clonotypes above 0.001 frequency also occurred in blood. Predictions made by the model for ophthalmopathy progression reached roughly 70% sensitivity and approximately 72% specificity.

The sequenced template was RNA, covering the TCR beta CDR3 region. An initial RT-PCR round employing HTBI primers preceded a second-round multiplex PCR. TCRdb re-called the multiplex PCR reads with MiXCR, one entry per CDR3 protein. The sample has about 15,000 distinct CDR3 sequences, 50% seen once. CDR1 is MDHEN, CDR2 SYDVKM, per germline. CDR3 length equals 15 residues. V lost 6 bases to trimming and J lost 6 bases, with 17 bases between them. The J gene is TRBJ2-2, the V gene TRBV28; unclear D gene. The sequencing input was peripheral blood. This sequence originates from a woman in her 30s with Graves' ophthalmopathy. As DNA, the CDR3 is TGTGCCAGCAGCCCCCGGCAGTTAATAGCCGGGGAGCTGTTTTTT. Residues: CASSPRQLIAGELFF.